Below, one T cell receptor (beta chain) is given with its context. The data were taken from a study of T cells in Graves' hyperthyroidism and ophthalmopathy. About the research overall: Peripheral blood samples were taken at initial diagnosis, prior to any treatment.

A Clinical Activity Score of at least 3, a NOSPECS grade of at least 4 and a duration under 3 months were recorded in the ophthalmopathy patients. Exclusion followed for patients with uncontrolled infection, other autoimmune disease, pregnancy or lactation. Over 8 ml fresh peripheral blood yielded the PBMCs. V dropped 1 base and J dropped 4 bases, with 11 bases sitting between them. CDR3 length: 13 amino acids. Germline V gene lookup returns CDR1 DFQATT and CDR2 SNEGSKA (reference sequence). What was amplified from RNA transcripts were TCR beta CDR3 regions. An initial round of RT-PCR targeting the TCR CDR3 relied on the HTBI primer set. TCRdb re-analysed the multiplex PCR reads in MiXCR, keeping a single row per CDR3 protein. Of 250,000 to 300,000 distinct CDR3 sequences in the sample, 17% are singletons; the top ten hold about 51%.

The genes are TRBV20-1 and TRBJ2-7; D ambiguous. The sample comprised blood. The sequence derives from a woman aged 55 to 70 with Graves' ophthalmopathy. The DNA for the CDR3 is TGCAGTGCTAGAGGGACGCACAAATACGAGCAGTACTTC. Translating gives CSARGTHKYEQYF.